These 2 T cell receptor beta chains originate from one sample sequenced in a study of technical replicates of blood from a handful of donors. This table comes from immunoSEQ multiplex PCR, and its TCRdb copy is limited to in-frame clones, with some not included. The sample carries about 62,000 clones, around nine tenths recorded once. The sequencing input was PBMCs. These receptors were collected from a human donor in good health. Some clones in this sample may be carry-over from other donors' samples.

This chain uses TRBV11-2 with TRBJ2-7, with TRBD1 matching 7 bases. The CDR3 runs to 13 residues. V shed 5 bases, J shed 3 bases, and the junction held 4 bases outside the gene matches. The V gene's germline CDR1 is SGHAT and CDR2 FQNNGV. CDR3 region: CASSQGQIYEQYF. In DNA, the CDR3 is TGTGCCAGCAGCCAGGGACAGATCTACGAGCAGTACTTC. The whole variable domain, filled in from reference TRBV11-2 and TRBJ2-7, reads EAGVAQSPRYKIIEKRQSVAFWCNPISGHATLYWYQQILGQGPKLLIQFQNNGVVDDSQLPKDRFSAERLKGVDSTLKIQPAKLEDSAVYLCASSQGQIYEQYFGPGTRLTVT.

The rearrangement joins TRBV7-2 to TRBJ2-1; a weak D match, TRBD2 (6 bases). In germline, CDR1 is SGHTA, CDR2 FQGNSA. V was trimmed by 3 bases and J by 4 bases, leaving 19 bases between them. This CDR3 has 17 residues. The CDR3 is CASSFYSSVGLYNEQFF. The DNA of the CDR3 is TGTGCCAGCAGCTTTTACAGTTCTGTGGGACTTTACAATGAGCAGTTCTTC. Drawing the rest from reference TRBV7-2 and TRBJ2-1, the complete variable domain is GAGVSQSPSNKVTEKGKDVELRCDPISGHTALYWYRQSLGQGLEFLIYFQGNSAPDKSGLPSDRFSAERTGGSVSTLTIQRTQQEDSAVYLCASSFYSSVGLYNEQFFGPGTRLTVL.